These 29 T cell receptor beta chains share one sample of origin, sequenced in a study of cytomegalovirus exposure and HLA in healthy donors. Researchers ran the PCR with 60 Vbeta and 13 Jbeta primers. Data came from immunoSEQ multiplex PCR; TCRdb stores just in-frame clones and leaves some out. The data show over 130,000 clones, with 82% seen just once and around 2.5% held by the top ten. Sample: PBMCs. Every receptor here comes from a male donor in good health and CMV-seronegative.

This clone came up a few times. The chain employs TRBV4-1 and TRBJ2-7; TRBD2 aligns across 9 bases. From germline, CDR1 is MGHRA and CDR2 YSYEKL. There are 16 residues in the CDR3. V dropped 4 bases and J dropped 0; count of bases not matched to a gene: 7. The DNA of the CDR3 is TGCGCCAGCAGCCCCCAGGGTAGCGGGAGCTCCTACGAGCAGTACTTC. The encoded protein is CASSPQGSGSSYEQYF.

J is TRBJ2-5 and V is TRBV27, with 7 bases fitting TRBD2. The CDR3 spans 15 residues. The J segment lost 5 bases and the V segment lost 5 bases, leaving 11 bases of the junction unmatched. Germline V gene data show CDR1 as MNHEY and CDR2 as SMNVEV (reference sequence). Here the CDR3 DNA reads TGTGCCAGCAGTGCCCCCATGGGGGGAGGGGAGACCCAGTACTTC. Translation gives CASSAPMGGGETQYF.

The chain carries TRBV27 and TRBJ2-3; 8 bases map to TRBD2. This CDR3 region has 16 residues. CDR1 and CDR2 from the germline V gene are MNHEY and SMNVEV (reference sequence). V dropped 2 bases and J dropped 1; count of bases not matched to a gene: 5. The DNA for the CDR3 is TGTGCCAGCAGTTTACTGAATAGCGGGGGCACAGATACGCAGTATTTT. This codes for CASSLLNSGGTDTQYF.

This clone came up once. The chain recombines TRBV11-3 with TRBJ2-4, with D possibly TRBD1 on 6 matching bases. CDR3 length: 18 amino acids. Between the trimmed V and J ends, which lost 5 bases and 2 bases, there was a span of 22 bases. Germline assignment: CDR1 SGHNT and CDR2 YENEEA. Here the CDR3 DNA reads TGTGCCAGCAGCCCGACCCTTCAAATTCAGGGGCCCAAAAACATTCAGTACTTC. It codes for CASSPTLQIQGPKNIQYF.

The J gene is TRBJ2-1, the V gene TRBV2; D is perhaps TRBD2 (5 bases). Germline CDR1 reads SNHLY; CDR2 reads FYNNEI. The CDR3 is 12 residues long. Trimming removed 11 bases at V and 9 bases at J, with 17 bases between. CDR3 sequence: CARSYTRREQFF. CDR3 sequence (DNA): TGTGCCCGCTCTTACACTAGGCGTGAGCAGTTCTTC.

The J gene is TRBJ2-7, the V gene TRBV28; D is possibly TRBD1 (5 bases). The germline V and J ends were trimmed by 5 bases and 2 bases, with 16 bases remaining between them. The CDR3 contains 15 residues. Germline CDR1 reads MDHEN; CDR2 reads SYDVKM. CDR3 coding DNA: TGTGCCAGCAGTACCTCGACAGTGTTTGCCTACGAGCAGTACTTC. Its translation is CASSTSTVFAYEQYF. The variable domain in full, completed from reference TRBV28 and TRBJ2-7, reads DVKVTQSSRYLVKRTGEKVFLECVQDMDHENMFWYRQDPGLGLRLIYFSYDVKMKEKGDIPEGYSVSREKKERFSLILESASTNQTSMYLCASSTSTVFAYEQYFGPGTRLTVT.

CDR3 sequence (DNA): TGTGCCAGCAGTATCGTAGCCTACAATGAGCAGTTCTTC. Encoded protein: CASSIVAYNEQFF. The chain couples TRBV5-4 to TRBJ2-1; D not resolved. The CDR3 covers 13 residues. The V gene lost 5 bases and the J gene lost 2 bases, with 8 bases spanning the gap. Germline CDR1 SGHNT, CDR2 YYREEE (reference sequence). Full variable domain (missing parts from reference TRBV5-4 and TRBJ2-1): ETGVTQSPTHLIKTRGQQVTLRCSSQSGHNTVSWYQQALGQGPQFIFQYYREEENGRGNFPPRFSGLQFPNYSSELNVNALELDDSALYLCASSIVAYNEQFFGPGTRLTVL.

This chain uses TRBV4-1 with TRBJ2-6; no definite D call. Trimming took 7 bases from V and 1 from J, leaving 11 bases between them. The CDR3 has 15 amino acids. The germline V gene encodes CDR1 MGHRA and CDR2 YSYEKL. The CDR3 spells CASNHPGSGANVLTF. DNA for the CDR3: TGCGCCAGCAACCACCCCGGGTCTGGGGCCAACGTCCTGACTTTC.

The V gene is TRBV6-5, the J gene TRBJ2-7; 9 bases are shared with TRBD1. Losses at the gene ends were 6 bases for V and 3 bases for J; bases not matched to a gene: 6. Looked up from germline, CDR1 is MNHEY and CDR2 is SVGAGI. This CDR3 contains 14 residues. This chain's CDR3 is CASSFDRGVYEQYF. As DNA, the CDR3 is TGTGCCAGCAGCTTTGACAGGGGGGTCTACGAGCAGTACTTC.

The CDR3 loop is CASSNGGVTREAFF. CDR3 nucleotide sequence: TGTGCCAGCAGCAACGGGGGGGTTACCCGTGAAGCTTTCTTT. This chain joins TRBV5-4 and TRBJ1-1; tentative D call: TRBD1 (5 bases). Germline CDR1 and CDR2: SGHNT and YYREEE (reference sequence). Trimming removed 4 bases at V and 7 bases at J, with 17 bases between. CDR3 length equals 14 residues.

J is TRBJ2-6 and V is TRBV11-2; 7 bases map to TRBD1. The junction had 3 bases not matched to a gene; V was cut back by 5 bases and J by 2 bases. The germline CDR1 and CDR2 sequences are SGHAT and FQNNGV. The CDR3 is made up of 15 amino acids. The CDR3 protein is CASSGTGAGANVLTF. The CDR3 DNA is TGTGCCAGCAGCGGTACAGGGGCTGGGGCCAACGTCCTGACTTTC. The entire variable domain, with the rest obtained from reference TRBV11-2 and TRBJ2-6, is as follows: EAGVAQSPRYKIIEKRQSVAFWCNPISGHATLYWYQQILGQGPKLLIQFQNNGVVDDSQLPKDRFSAERLKGVDSTLKIQPAKLEDSAVYLCASSGTGAGANVLTFGAGSRLTVL.

The J gene is TRBJ1-2, the V gene TRBV7-9; a possible D gene is TRBD1 (6 bases). Trimming removed 3 bases from V and 0 bases from J, with 11 bases in between. Per the germline V gene, CDR1 is SEHNR and CDR2 is FQNEAQ (reference sequence). The CDR3 consists of 15 residues. The CDR3 nucleotides are TGTGCCAGCAGCTTCTTCAGGGGAGCTAACTATGGCTACACCTTC. This sequence encodes CASSFFRGANYGYTF.

Only a few counts were recorded for this clone. This chain connects TRBV19 to TRBJ2-7; 11 nucleotides line up with TRBD2. The CDR3 is 18 residues long. Per germline, CDR1 LNHDA and CDR2 SQIVND (reference sequence). V lost 9 bases, J lost 3 bases, and 19 bases stayed unmatched. The CDR3 DNA follows: TGTGCCAGCCGAAACCTAGCGGGAGGCCCCGAGACGAACTACGAGCAGTACTTC. It encodes CASRNLAGGPETNYEQYF.

The genes are TRBV6-6 and TRBJ2-7, with 8 positions matching TRBD2. CDR3 size: 12 residues. Germline V lookup: CDR1 MNHNY, CDR2 SVGAGI (reference sequence). The CDR3 protein is CATSGLVYEQYF. CDR3 DNA: TGTGCTACTAGCGGACTAGTTTACGAGCAGTACTTC.

The chain recombines TRBV7-6 with TRBJ2-7; D is possibly TRBD2 (6 bases). CDR3 length equals 13 residues. Germline assignment: CDR1 SGHVS and CDR2 FNYEAQ. The V and J ends lost 5 bases and 7 bases respectively, with 15 bases between them. The CDR3 nucleotides read TGTGCCAGCAGCCCCAGAGAGGAGGGGGAGCAGTACTTC. It codes for CASSPREEGEQYF.

On this clone itself: An end of the junction differs from the germline gene, which may be a read error. The genes are TRBV10-3 and TRBJ2-7; 7 bases map to TRBD2. The CDR3 is 12 amino acids. The germline V gene encodes CDR1 ENHRY and CDR2 SYGVKD. The CDR3 loop is CAIWSSGYAQYF. CDR3 coding DNA: TGTGCCATCTGGAGTAGCGGGTACGCGCAGTACTTC.

The rearrangement links TRBV18 to TRBJ2-3; TRBD2 aligns across 9 bases. This CDR3 is built from 15 residues. CDR1 is KGHSH and CDR2 is LQKENI in the germline V gene. The trim removed 5 bases at V and 4 bases at J, leaving 7 bases unmatched. The CDR3 DNA follows: TGTGCCAGCTCAGCCCCCGGACTAGCGTCAGATACGCAGTATTTT. Amino acids: CASSAPGLASDTQYF.

V and J are TRBV6-5 and TRBJ2-7, with TRBD2 matching 7 bases. This CDR3 is 15 amino acids long. Per germline, CDR1 MNHEY and CDR2 SVGAGI. With V trimmed by 4 bases and J by 2 bases, 8 bases remained unmatched. The chain's CDR3 is CASSWGGSGTYEQYF. CDR3 coding DNA: TGTGCCAGCAGTTGGGGCGGGAGTGGAACCTACGAGCAGTACTTC.

The V gene is TRBV4-3, the J gene TRBJ2-1; 7 nucleotides agree with TRBD2. Trimming cost V 0 bases and J 6 bases; bases outside gene matches: 8. Germline V gene data show CDR1 as LGHNA and CDR2 as YSLEER. CDR3 size: 16 residues. The CDR3 DNA reads as TGCGCCAGCAGCCAAGAATTTGCCGGACTAGTCAATGAGCAGTTCTTC. This translates into CASSQEFAGLVNEQFF.

This rearrangement joins TRBV6-6 to TRBJ2-7, with D possibly TRBD1 on 7 matching bases. Per the germline V gene, CDR1 is MNHNY and CDR2 is SVGAGI (reference sequence). The CDR3 consists of 14 residues. Trimming shortened V by 6 bases and J by 5 bases, and 17 bases separated the two germline ends. In DNA, the CDR3 is TGTGCCAGCAGCCTGGGCAGGGGGGTACACGAGCAGTACTTC. As protein: CASSLGRGVHEQYF.

V gene TRBV29-1 combines with J gene TRBJ1-1; D remains unclear. The CDR3 runs 15 residues. Trimming pared 1 base from V and 2 bases from J, leaving 14 bases between. Germline V gene lookup returns CDR1 SQVTM and CDR2 ANQGSEA. CDR3 sequence reads: CSVEASQVFNTEAFF. The CDR3 nucleotides are TGCAGCGTTGAAGCCTCCCAGGTTTTTAACACTGAAGCTTTCTTT.

This chain uses TRBV5-6 with TRBJ2-1; D is ambiguous. Trimming stripped 0 bases from V and 8 bases from J, with 12 bases between. CDR3 length equals 14 residues. Germline V CDR1 and CDR2: SGHDT, YYEEEE. The CDR3: CASSLALLSDEQFF. The CDR3 region has the DNA TGTGCCAGCAGCTTGGCACTATTATCAGATGAGCAGTTCTTC.

The gene calls are TRBV2 and TRBJ2-1; TRBD2 aligns across 7 bases. The length of the CDR3 is 14 residues. Losses at the gene ends were 3 bases for V and 5 bases for J; bases not matched to a gene: 4. Germline values: CDR1 SNHLY, CDR2 FYNNEI. This CDR3 is CASSEPAGNNEQFF. CDR3 DNA sequence: TGTGCCAGCAGTGAGCCAGCGGGGAACAATGAGCAGTTCTTC.

This clone has just one count. The rearrangement uses TRBV16 and TRBJ1-5; no clear D. With 1 base removed from V and 4 bases from J, the gap between germline ends came to 17 bases. The CDR3 sequence is 17 residues long. Germline V gene sequence: CDR1 KGHSY, CDR2 FQNENV. In DNA form, the CDR3 reads TGTGCCAGCAGCCAATTTCATGTCCGGCAGGATAATCAGCCCCAGCATTTT. As protein: CASSQFHVRQDNQPQHF. The variable domain in full, completed from reference TRBV16 and TRBJ1-5, reads GEEVAQTPKHLVRGEGQKAKLYCAPIKGHSYVFWYQQVLKNEFKFLISFQNENVFDETGMPKERFSAKCLPNSPCSLEIQATKLEDSAVYFCASSQFHVRQDNQPQHFGDGTRLSIL.

The V gene is TRBV6-5, the J gene TRBJ2-1, with TRBD2 matching over 9 bases. CDR3 length: 14 amino acids. J gave up 5 bases and V 6 bases, and 5 bases lay outside the gene matches. Germline V gives CDR1 MNHEY, CDR2 SVGAGI. The CDR3 DNA sequence: TGTGCCAGCAGCCCTAGCGGGGAGGACAATGAGCAGTTCTTC. Its protein product is CASSPSGEDNEQFF.

This clone was observed a handful of times. The chain carries TRBV12-5 and TRBJ2-3; 7 positions match TRBD2. This CDR3 is built from 20 residues. J was trimmed by 7 bases and V by 2 bases; bases with no gene match: 24. CDR1 is LGHNT, CDR2 FRNRAP, per germline. The CDR3 sequence: CASGLKGLTRDYRADNTQYF. DNA for the CDR3: TGTGCTAGTGGTTTGAAGGGGTTAACCCGGGACTACCGCGCGGACAATACGCAGTATTTT.

In its sample, this clone was seen a few times. The CDR3 loop reads CASSPPIQETQYF. As DNA, the CDR3 is TGTGCCAGCAGCCCTCCTATCCAAGAGACCCAGTACTTC. The chain has TRBV7-8 and TRBJ2-5; no definite D call. The CDR3 consists of 13 residues. The germline V gene has CDR1 SGHVS and CDR2 FQNEAQ. V shed 5 bases and J shed 1 base, with 8 bases lying between them. The full variable domain, its missing parts supplied by reference TRBV7-8 and TRBJ2-5, is GAGVSQSPRYKVAKRGQDVALRCDPISGHVSLFWYQQALGQGPEFLTYFQNEAQLDKSGLPSDRFFAERPEGSVSTLKIQRTQQEDSAVYLCASSPPIQETQYFGPGTRLLVL.

The V gene is TRBV7-3, the J gene TRBJ1-3; D may be TRBD1 (5 bases). The CDR3 loop spans 14 amino acids. Germline values: CDR1 SGHTA, CDR2 FQGTGA. V gave up 4 bases and J gave up 7 bases, with 14 bases separating them. The CDR3 region is CASSSGQLTNTIYF. DNA for the CDR3: TGTGCCAGCAGCTCCGGACAACTCACGAACACCATATATTTT.

V usage is TRBV27 and J usage is TRBJ2-1; 8 nucleotides agree with TRBD1. CDR1 is MNHEY and CDR2 is SMNVEV in the germline V gene (reference sequence). The CDR3 length is 16 residues. V shed 4 bases and J 2 bases; nucleotides not matched to a gene: 7. The CDR3 nucleotides read TGTGCCAGCAGTTCCCACCGGACAGGGACCTACAATGAGCAGTTCTTC. Translated: CASSSHRTGTYNEQFF.